Described below is a single TCR beta chain sequence and its context. Its specificity is unknown. Roughly 100,000 TCR templates underwent assay in every sample. Profiling relied on immunoSEQ multiplex PCR, and the TCRdb table lists in-frame clones only, not all of them. The top ten clones hold 25% to 35% of a sample with 70,000 or so clones, about 90% of them seen once. The sample is drawn from a study of siplizumab effects on memory and regulatory T cells. Broader study findings: Alloreactive CD4+ clones that could be mapped were on average about 70% Treg-derived with siplizumab, against 25% to 30% in controls. Whether proliferating Tregs in siplizumab cultures suppress was not functionally confirmed.

This CDR3 region has 14 residues. V shed 4 bases and J 10 bases; nucleotides not matched to a gene: 7. Germline values: CDR1 SGHTS, CDR2 YDEGEE. The chain employs TRBV5-8 and TRBJ1-6; 8 bases fit TRBD1. The specimen was CD8+ T cells sorted from blood. The clonotype originates from a human donor in good health. The CDR3 reads CASSLGTGISPLHF. Written as DNA, the CDR3 is TGTGCCAGCAGCCTCGGGACAGGCATCTCACCCCTCCACTTT.